The 2 T cell receptor beta chains reported below all come from one sample, sequenced in a study of blood T cell dynamics during melanoma immunotherapy. Assay: immunoSEQ multiplex PCR; the TCRdb copy retains only in-frame clones and omits some. This table has about 4,800 clones, around nine tenths appearing once. The time point: pre-treatment baseline. The material was blood, obtained from a patient treated with checkpoint blockade. The receptors were sampled from a human donor with melanoma.

This chain connects TRBV5-4 to TRBJ2-7; unclear D gene. CDR1 is SGHNT, CDR2 YYREEE, per germline (reference sequence). The CDR3 has 12 residues. V lost 5 bases, J lost 3 bases, and 9 bases lay in between. The CDR3 bases are TGTGCCAGCAGTCAGGATGGCTACGAGCAGTACTTC. It is translated as CASSQDGYEQYF.

The chain uses TRBV28 and TRBJ1-1, with D possibly TRBD1 on 5 matching bases. The CDR3 loop spans 17 amino acids. V lost 0 bases to trimming and J lost 0 bases, with 14 bases between them. Germline CDR1 MDHEN, CDR2 SYDVKM. The CDR3 spells CASSLWGTALMNTEAFF. CDR3 nucleotides: TGTGCCAGCAGTTTATGGGGGACGGCCTTGATGAACACTGAAGCTTTCTTT.